The clone carrying this TCR beta chain was picked up a small number of times. Participants were placed into cohorts based on the clinical history they reported. Cohort 3 recovery required two negative PCRs, clearance, or symptom resolution. Authors' methods: Quantification of nucleated cells was approximated via reference gene primer amplification. TCRdb's table, derived via immunoSEQ multiplex PCR, lists solely in-frame clones and lacks some. The V and J calls and the clone size are those of that table, but D and trimming were determined from the DNA. The sample has about 180,000 clones; roughly 80% are singletons. The data originate from a study of blood T cell repertoires in COVID-19. About the research overall: Specimens from acute and convalescent COVID-19 originated in the United States, Italy and Spain.

The length of the CDR3 is 14 residues. V was pared by 0 bases and J by 5 bases, with 11 bases between. CDR1 and CDR2 from the germline V gene are SGHRS and YFSETQ. The rearrangement links TRBV5-1 to TRBJ1-2, with D possibly matching TRBD1 (5 bases). The sequence was obtained from a woman aged 45 to 65 who had recovered from COVID-19. Sequencing input: PBMCs or T cells enriched from blood (not recorded which). CDR3 amino acids: CASSLEGRRYGYTF. The CDR3 coding sequence is TGCGCCAGCAGCTTGGAGGGGCGTAGGTATGGCTACACCTTC. Together with reference TRBV5-1 and TRBJ1-2, the CDR3 gives the full variable domain: KAGVTQTPRYLIKTRGQQVTLSCSPISGHRSVSWYQQTPGQGLQFLFEYFSETQRNKGNFPGRFSGRQFSNSRSEMNVSTLELGDSALYLCASSLEGRRYGYTFGSGTRLTVV.